This T cell receptor beta chain derives from a study of identical twins. Per the germline V gene, CDR1 is DFQATT and CDR2 is SNEGSKA (reference sequence). This CDR3 comprises 14 residues. V was pared by 2 bases and J by 4 bases, with 6 bases of the junction left unmatched. This clonotype was detected a few times. TCRdb re-derived calls from the 5' RACE reads in MiXCR, one entry per CDR3 protein. The data contain hundreds of thousands of distinct CDR3 sequences, around 8.6% of them singletons. The data were also submitted as part of a second study, on yellow fever vaccine responses in identical twins.

The chain joins TRBV20-1 to TRBJ2-7, with 9 bases aligning to TRBD2. This receptor was obtained from a woman aged 18 to 35 in good health. Source material: PBMCs. The CDR3 region is CSARRGRAPYEQYF. Written as DNA, the CDR3 is TGCAGTGCTAGACGCGGGAGGGCCCCTTACGAGCAGTACTTC.